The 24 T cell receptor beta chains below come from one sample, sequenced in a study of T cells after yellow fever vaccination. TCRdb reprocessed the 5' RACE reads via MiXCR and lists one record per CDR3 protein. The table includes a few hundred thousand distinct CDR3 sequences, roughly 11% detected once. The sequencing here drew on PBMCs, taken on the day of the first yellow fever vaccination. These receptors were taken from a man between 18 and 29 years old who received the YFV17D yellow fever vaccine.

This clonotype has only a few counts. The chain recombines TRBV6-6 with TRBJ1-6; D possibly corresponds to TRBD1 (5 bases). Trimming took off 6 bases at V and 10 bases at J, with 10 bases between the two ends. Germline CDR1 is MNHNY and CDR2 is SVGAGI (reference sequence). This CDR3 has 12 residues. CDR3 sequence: CASRGLDSPLHF. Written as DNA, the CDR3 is TGTGCCAGCAGGGGGCTAGACTCACCCCTCCACTTT.

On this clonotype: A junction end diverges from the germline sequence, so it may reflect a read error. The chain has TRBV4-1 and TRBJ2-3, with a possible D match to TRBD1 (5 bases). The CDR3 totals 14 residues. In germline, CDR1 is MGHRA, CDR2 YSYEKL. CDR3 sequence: CASSQGPGTGTQYF. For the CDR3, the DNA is TGCGCCAGCAGCCAAGGCCCGGGCACAGGTACGCAGTATTTT.

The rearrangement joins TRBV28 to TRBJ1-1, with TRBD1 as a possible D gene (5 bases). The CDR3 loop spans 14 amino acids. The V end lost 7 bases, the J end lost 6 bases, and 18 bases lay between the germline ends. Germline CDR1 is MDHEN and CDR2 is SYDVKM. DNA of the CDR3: TGTGCCAGCACCCCCCCGGGGGAGAGGGCTGAAGCTTTCTTT. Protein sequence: CASTPPGERAEAFF.

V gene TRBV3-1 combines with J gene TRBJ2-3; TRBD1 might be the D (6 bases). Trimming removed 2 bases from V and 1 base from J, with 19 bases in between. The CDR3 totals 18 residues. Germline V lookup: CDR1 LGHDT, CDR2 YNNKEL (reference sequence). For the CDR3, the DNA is TGTGCCAGCAGCCAAACAGGGAACGCTAGACCCGGCACAGATACGCAGTATTTT. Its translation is CASSQTGNARPGTDTQYF.

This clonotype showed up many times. For the CDR3, the DNA is TGCAGTGCTAGACCGGAGGAGGGAAGAACTGAAGCTTTCTTT. Its translation: CSARPEEGRTEAFF. This chain links TRBV20-1 with TRBJ1-1; D is uncertain. Trimming took off 2 bases at V and 5 bases at J, with 15 bases between the two ends. CDR1 is DFQATT and CDR2 is SNEGSKA in the germline V gene (reference sequence). CDR3 length: 14 residues.

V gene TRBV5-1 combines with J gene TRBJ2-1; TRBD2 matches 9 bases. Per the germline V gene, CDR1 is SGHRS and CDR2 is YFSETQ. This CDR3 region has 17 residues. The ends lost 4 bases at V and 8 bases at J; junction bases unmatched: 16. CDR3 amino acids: CASSSGLAGGLSHEQFF. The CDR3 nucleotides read TGCGCCAGCAGCAGCGGGCTTGCGGGGGGGCTATCCCATGAGCAGTTCTTC.

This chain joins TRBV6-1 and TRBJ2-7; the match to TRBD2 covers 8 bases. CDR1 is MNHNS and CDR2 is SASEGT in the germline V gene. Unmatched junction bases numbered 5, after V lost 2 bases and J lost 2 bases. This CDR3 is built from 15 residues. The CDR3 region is CASSEWASGPYEQYF. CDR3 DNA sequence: TGTGCCAGCAGTGAATGGGCTAGCGGGCCCTACGAGCAGTACTTC.

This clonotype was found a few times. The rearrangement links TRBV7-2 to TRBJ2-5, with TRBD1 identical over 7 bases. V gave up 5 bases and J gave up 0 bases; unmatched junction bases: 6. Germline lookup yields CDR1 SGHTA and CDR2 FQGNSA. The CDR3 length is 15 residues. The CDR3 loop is CASSASQGYQETQYF. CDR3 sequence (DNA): TGTGCCAGCAGCGCGTCACAGGGGTACCAAGAGACCCAGTACTTC.

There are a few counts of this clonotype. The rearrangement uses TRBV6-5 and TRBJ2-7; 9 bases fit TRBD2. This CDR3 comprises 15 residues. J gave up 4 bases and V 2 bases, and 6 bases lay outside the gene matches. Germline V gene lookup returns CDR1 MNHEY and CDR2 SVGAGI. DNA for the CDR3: TGTGCCAGCAGTTACGTTAGCGGGGGTGGTTACGAGCAGTACTTC. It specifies CASSYVSGGGYEQYF.

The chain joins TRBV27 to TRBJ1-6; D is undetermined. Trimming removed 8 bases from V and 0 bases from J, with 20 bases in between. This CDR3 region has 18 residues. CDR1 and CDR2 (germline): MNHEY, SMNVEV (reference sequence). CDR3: CASSLRRTDSSYNSPLHF. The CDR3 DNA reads TGTGCCAGCTCCCTACGGCGGACGGATAGCTCCTATAATTCACCCCTCCACTTT.

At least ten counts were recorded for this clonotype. The CDR3 protein is CASSIGGNQPQHF. The CDR3 nucleotides read TGTGCCAGTAGTATAGGAGGTAATCAGCCCCAGCATTTT. The chain combines TRBV19 with TRBJ1-5; D call uncertain. This CDR3 spans 13 amino acids. V was pared by 1 base and J by 4 bases, with 5 bases between. The germline gives CDR1 LNHDA, CDR2 SQIVND (reference sequence).

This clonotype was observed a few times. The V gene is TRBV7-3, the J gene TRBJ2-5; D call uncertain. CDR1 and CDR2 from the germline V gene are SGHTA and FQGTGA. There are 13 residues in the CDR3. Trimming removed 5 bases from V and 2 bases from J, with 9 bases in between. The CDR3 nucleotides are TGTGCCAGCAGCCAGAACCCTCAAGAGACCCAGTACTTC. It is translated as CASSQNPQETQYF.

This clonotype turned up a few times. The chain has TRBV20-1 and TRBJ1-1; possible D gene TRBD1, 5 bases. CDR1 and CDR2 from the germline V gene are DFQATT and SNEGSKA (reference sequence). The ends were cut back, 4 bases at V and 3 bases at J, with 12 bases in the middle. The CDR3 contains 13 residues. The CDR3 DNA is TGCAGTGCTAAACGTTCGGGGCACACTGAAGCTTTCTTT. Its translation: CSAKRSGHTEAFF.

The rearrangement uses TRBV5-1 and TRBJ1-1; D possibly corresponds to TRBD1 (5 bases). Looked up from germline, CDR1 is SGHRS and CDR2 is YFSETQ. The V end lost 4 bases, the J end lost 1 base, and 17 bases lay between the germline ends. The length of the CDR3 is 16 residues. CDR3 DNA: TGCGCCAGCAGCCGGGACGGTGAAGCCTCGAACACTGAAGCTTTCTTT. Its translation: CASSRDGEASNTEAFF.

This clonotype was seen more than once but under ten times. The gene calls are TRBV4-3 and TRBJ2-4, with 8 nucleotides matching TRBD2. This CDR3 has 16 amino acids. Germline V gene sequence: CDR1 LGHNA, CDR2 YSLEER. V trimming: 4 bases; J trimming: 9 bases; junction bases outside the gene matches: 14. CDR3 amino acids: CASSLNPWTSSGIQYF. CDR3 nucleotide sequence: TGCGCCAGCAGCCTCAACCCTTGGACTAGCAGCGGCATTCAGTACTTC.

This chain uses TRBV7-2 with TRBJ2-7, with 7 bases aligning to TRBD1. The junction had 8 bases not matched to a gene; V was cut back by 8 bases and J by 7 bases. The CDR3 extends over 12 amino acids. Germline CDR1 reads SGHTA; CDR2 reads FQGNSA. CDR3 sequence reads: CASGRQGTEQYF. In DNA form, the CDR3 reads TGTGCCAGCGGAAGACAGGGAACGGAGCAGTACTTC.

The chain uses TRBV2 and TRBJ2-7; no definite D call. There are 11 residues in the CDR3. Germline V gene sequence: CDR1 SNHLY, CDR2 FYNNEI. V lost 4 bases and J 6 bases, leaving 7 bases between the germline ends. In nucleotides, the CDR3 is TGTGCCAGCAGTGCCCGGCTCGAGCAGTACTTC. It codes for CASSARLEQYF.

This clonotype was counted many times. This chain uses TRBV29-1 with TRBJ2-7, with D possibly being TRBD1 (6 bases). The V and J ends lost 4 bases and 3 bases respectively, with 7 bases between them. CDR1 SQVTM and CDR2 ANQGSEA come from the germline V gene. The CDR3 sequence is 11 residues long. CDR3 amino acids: CSVVRGYEQYF. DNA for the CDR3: TGCAGCGTTGTCAGGGGCTACGAGCAGTACTTC.

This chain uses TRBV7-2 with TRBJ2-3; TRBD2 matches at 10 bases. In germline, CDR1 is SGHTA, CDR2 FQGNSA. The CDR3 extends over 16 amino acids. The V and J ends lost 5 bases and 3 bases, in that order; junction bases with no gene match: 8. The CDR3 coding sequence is TGTGCCAGCAGCCCCTTAGCGGGGGGAGGAACAGATACGCAGTATTTT. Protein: CASSPLAGGGTDTQYF. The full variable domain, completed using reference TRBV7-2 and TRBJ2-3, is GAGVSQSPSNKVTEKGKDVELRCDPISGHTALYWYRQSLGQGLEFLIYFQGNSAPDKSGLPSDRFSAERTGGSVSTLTIQRTQQEDSAVYLCASSPLAGGGTDTQYFGPGTRLTVL.

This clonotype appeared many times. CDR3 bases: TGCGCCAGCAGCTTGCTAGACAGCTTATACGAGCAGTACTTC. Protein: CASSLLDSLYEQYF. The gene calls are TRBV5-1 and TRBJ2-7; a possible D gene is TRBD1 (5 bases). Germline V gene lookup returns CDR1 SGHRS and CDR2 YFSETQ. The CDR3 spans 14 residues. With 1 base removed from V and 4 bases from J, the gap between germline ends came to 12 bases.

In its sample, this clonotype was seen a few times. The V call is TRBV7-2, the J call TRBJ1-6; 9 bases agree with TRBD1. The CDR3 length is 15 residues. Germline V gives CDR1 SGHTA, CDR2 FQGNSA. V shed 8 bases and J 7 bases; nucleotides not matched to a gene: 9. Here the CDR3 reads CASRPGQGPNSPLHF. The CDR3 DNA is TGTGCCAGCCGTCCGGGACAGGGTCCAAATTCACCCCTCCACTTT.

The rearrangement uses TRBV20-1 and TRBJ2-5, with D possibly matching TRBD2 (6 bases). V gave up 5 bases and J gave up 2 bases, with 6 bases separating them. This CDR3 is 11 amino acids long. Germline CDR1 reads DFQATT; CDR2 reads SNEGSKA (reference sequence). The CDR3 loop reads CSAAGQETQYF. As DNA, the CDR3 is TGCAGTGCTGCGGGACAAGAGACCCAGTACTTC.

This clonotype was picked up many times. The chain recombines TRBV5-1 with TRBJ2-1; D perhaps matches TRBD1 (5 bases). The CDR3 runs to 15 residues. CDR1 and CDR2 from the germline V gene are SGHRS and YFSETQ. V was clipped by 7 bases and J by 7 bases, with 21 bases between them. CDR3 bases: TGCGCCAGCTACAGGTATCCGGAGTCGAGTAATGAGCAGTTCTTC. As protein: CASYRYPESSNEQFF.

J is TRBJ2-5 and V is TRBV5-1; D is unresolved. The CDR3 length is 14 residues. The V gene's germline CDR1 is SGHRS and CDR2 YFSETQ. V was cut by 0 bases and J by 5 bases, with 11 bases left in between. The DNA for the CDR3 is TGCGCCAGCAGCTTGGCCCGCCCGGCGGAGACCCAGTACTTC. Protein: CASSLARPAETQYF.